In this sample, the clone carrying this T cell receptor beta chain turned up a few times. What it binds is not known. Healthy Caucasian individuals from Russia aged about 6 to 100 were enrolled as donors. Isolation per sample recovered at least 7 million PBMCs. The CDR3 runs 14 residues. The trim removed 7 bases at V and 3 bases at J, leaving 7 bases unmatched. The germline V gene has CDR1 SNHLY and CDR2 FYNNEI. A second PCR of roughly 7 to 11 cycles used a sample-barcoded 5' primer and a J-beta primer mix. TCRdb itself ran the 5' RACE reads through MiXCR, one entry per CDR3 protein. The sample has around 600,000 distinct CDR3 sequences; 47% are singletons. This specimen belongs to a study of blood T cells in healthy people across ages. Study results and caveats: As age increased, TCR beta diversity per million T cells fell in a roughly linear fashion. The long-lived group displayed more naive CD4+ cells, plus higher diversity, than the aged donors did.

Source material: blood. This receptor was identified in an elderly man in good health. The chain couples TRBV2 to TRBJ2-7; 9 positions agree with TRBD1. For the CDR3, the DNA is TGTGCCAGCACTAGGACAGGGGTTAGCTACGAGCAGTACTTC. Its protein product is CASTRTGVSYEQYF. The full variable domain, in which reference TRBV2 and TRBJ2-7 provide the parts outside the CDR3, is EPEVTQTPSHQVTQMGQEVILRCVPISNHLYFYWYRQILGQKVEFLVSFYNNEISEKSEIFDDQFSVERPDGSNFTLKIRSTKLEDSAMYFCASTRTGVSYEQYFGPGTRLTVT.